The clone carrying this T cell receptor beta chain has only a few counts. No antigen is known for it. The CDR3 extends over 16 amino acids. V gave up 4 bases and J gave up 2 bases; unmatched junction bases: 5. The germline CDR1 and CDR2 sequences are MGHRA and YSYEKL. Template input, which was bulk tumor genomic DNA, totaled 600 to 700 ng per sample. Surgery yielded several widely spaced biopsies per primary tumor. It was patients with untreated, newly diagnosed non-small cell lung cancer who underwent curative surgery. Donation came from patients with newly diagnosed non-small cell lung cancer who were having surgery with curative intent. This record belongs to a study of immune heterogeneity within non-small cell lung tumors. TCR beta CDR3 was amplified by multiplex PCR using 32 V and 13 J primers. TCRdb recomputed calls from the multiplex PCR reads with MiXCR, one row per CDR3 protein. The table records under 35,000 distinct CDR3 sequences, 25% to 30% of them present only once.

Regarding the study as a whole: Higher local tumor mutational burden went with moderately higher local T-cell clonality, R 0.3 to 0.4. Individual patients mostly differed in their high-frequency T-cell receptor beta clonotypes. Identical dominant CDR3 beta clonotypes showed recurrence across tumor sites within a patient, and site-unique high-frequency clones were also present.

The chain employs TRBV4-1 and TRBJ1-3, with 10 bases aligning to TRBD1. Material: lung tumor tissue. This receptor was identified in a man aged 35-49 years with non-small cell lung cancer. The CDR3 loop reads CASSPTGQGAGNTIYF. The CDR3 DNA reads as TGCGCCAGCAGCCCGACCGGACAGGGGGCTGGAAACACCATATATTTT.